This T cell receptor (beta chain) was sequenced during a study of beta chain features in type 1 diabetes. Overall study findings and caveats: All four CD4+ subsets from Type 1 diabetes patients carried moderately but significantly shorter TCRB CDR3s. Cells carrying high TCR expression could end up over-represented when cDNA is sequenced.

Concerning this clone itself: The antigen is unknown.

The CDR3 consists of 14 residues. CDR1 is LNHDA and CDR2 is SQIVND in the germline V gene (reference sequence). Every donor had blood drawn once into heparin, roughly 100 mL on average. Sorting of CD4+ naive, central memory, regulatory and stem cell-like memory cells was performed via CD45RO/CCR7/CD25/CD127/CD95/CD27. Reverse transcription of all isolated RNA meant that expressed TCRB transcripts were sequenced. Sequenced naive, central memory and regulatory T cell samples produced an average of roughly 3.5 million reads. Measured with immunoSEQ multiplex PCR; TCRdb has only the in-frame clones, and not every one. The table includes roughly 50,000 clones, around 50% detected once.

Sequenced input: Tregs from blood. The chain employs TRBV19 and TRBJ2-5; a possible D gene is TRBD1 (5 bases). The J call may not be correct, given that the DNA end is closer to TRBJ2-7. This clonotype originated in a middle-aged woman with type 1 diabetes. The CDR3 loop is CASSDRPSSYEQYF. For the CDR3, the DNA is TGTGCCAGTTCAGACAGACCCAGCTCCTACGAGCAGTACTTC.